The 26 T cell receptor beta chains given below trace back to one sample, sequenced in a study of metastatic and nonmetastatic thyroid tumors (dated by TCRdb to about 2020). The library was built by means of PCR. TCRdb names Illumina HiSeq 4000 as the instrument used. TCRdb passed the public sequencing reads through fastp at Q25 and MiXCR, retaining productive beta sequences. The sample has 20,000 to 25,000 clones on record, around a fifth of them singletons. The top ten constitute roughly an eighth of the sample. Before undergoing thyroid surgery, none of the patients had been given any kind of treatment. Sample: tumor tissue. These receptors all come from a female donor with papillary thyroid cancer or a benign thyroid nodule (not recorded which). Some clones in this sample may be carry-over from other donors' samples.

This chain links TRBV6-2 or TRBV6-3 with TRBJ1-5; D ambiguous. Germline CDR1 reads MNHEY; CDR2 reads SVGEGT. V was clipped by 6 bases and J by 7 bases, with 19 bases between them. The CDR3 extends over 15 amino acids. The CDR3 reads CASSLRPGPLQPQHF. In nucleotides, the CDR3 is TGTGCCAGCAGCCTCCGTCCGGGTCCTCTCCAGCCCCAGCATTTT.

The chain uses TRBV5-4 and TRBJ2-1; 8 bases match TRBD2. Germline V lookup: CDR1 SGHNT, CDR2 YYREEE (reference sequence). The CDR3 is made up of 15 amino acids. V was pared by 6 bases and J by 7 bases, with 12 bases of the junction left unmatched. The CDR3 protein is CASIDRAGAGNEQFF. Here the CDR3 DNA reads TGTGCCAGCATCGATCGAGCGGGAGCAGGGAATGAGCAGTTCTTC.

A few counts support this clone. The chain recombines TRBV18 with TRBJ1-2; 10 bases map to TRBD1. J lost 5 bases, V lost 3 bases, and 0 bases had no gene match. The CDR3 length is 13 residues. The germline V gene has CDR1 KGHSH and CDR2 LQKENI. CDR3 residues: CASSPDRGYGYTF. The CDR3 coding sequence is TGTGCCAGCTCACCGGACAGGGGGTATGGCTACACCTTC.

Within the sample, this clone is medium-sized. The V and J genes are TRBV7-2 and TRBJ2-2; D perhaps matches TRBD2 (5 bases). Trimming cost V 6 bases and J 6 bases, with 17 bases left between them. The CDR3 covers 15 residues. Germline V gene data show CDR1 as SGHTA and CDR2 as FQGNSA. The CDR3: CASRKLDGPPGELFF. The CDR3 DNA is TGTGCCAGCAGGAAACTAGACGGACCCCCCGGGGAGCTGTTTTTT. The entire variable domain, with the rest obtained from reference TRBV7-2 and TRBJ2-2, is as follows: GAGVSQSPSNKVTEKGKDVELRCDPISGHTALYWYRQSLGQGLEFLIYFQGNSAPDKSGLPSDRFSAERTGGSVSTLTIQRTQQEDSAVYLCASRKLDGPPGELFFGEGSRLTVL.

This clone was seen many times. The chain combines TRBV6-1 with TRBJ1-1; D unclear. From germline, CDR1 is MNHNS and CDR2 SASEGT. V gave up 4 bases and J gave up 3 bases, with 12 bases separating them. The length of the CDR3 is 14 residues. CDR3 bases: TGTGCCAGCAGTGGAAGGACTCCCCACACTGAAGCTTTCTTT. Translated: CASSGRTPHTEAFF.

This clone was detected only a few times. J is TRBJ2-7 and V is TRBV7-2, with a tentative D call TRBD2 (5 bases). The CDR3 extends over 14 amino acids. Per germline, CDR1 SGHTA and CDR2 FQGNSA. Trimming pared 6 bases from V and 1 base from J, leaving 13 bases between. This CDR3 is CASRPSGGSYEQYF. Here the CDR3 DNA reads TGTGCCAGCAGGCCCAGTGGCGGGTCCTACGAGCAGTACTTC.

The chain joins TRBV7-3 to TRBJ1-3; D unclear. The ends were cut back, 5 bases at V and 1 base at J, with 12 bases in the middle. CDR1 is SGHTA and CDR2 is FQGTGA in the germline V gene. This CDR3 is built from 15 residues. CDR3 amino acids: CASSRHSISGNTIYF. The DNA of the CDR3 is TGTGCCAGCAGCCGGCACAGTATTTCTGGAAACACCATATATTTT.

The rearrangement links TRBV20-1 to TRBJ1-2; the D gene is possibly TRBD1 (6 bases). The CDR3 extends over 12 amino acids. Germline V gene sequence: CDR1 DFQATT, CDR2 SNEGSKA (reference sequence). The CDR3 nucleotides are TGCCTAGCAGAACAGGGCGACTATGGCTACACCTTC. Its protein is CLAEQGDYGYTF.

This clone was seen at least ten times. The chain combines TRBV10-3 with TRBJ2-1, with 8 bases aligning to TRBD1. This CDR3 spans 15 amino acids. V was clipped by 2 bases and J by 7 bases; unmatched bases: 7. Germline assignment: CDR1 ENHRY and CDR2 SYGVKD. The CDR3 is CAISETRTGKNEQFF. CDR3 DNA: TGTGCCATCAGTGAGACGAGGACAGGGAAGAATGAGCAGTTCTTC.

This clone was seen at least ten times. The chain combines TRBV20-1 with TRBJ1-1, with 8 bases that match TRBD1. The CDR3 has 12 residues. In germline, CDR1 is DFQATT, CDR2 SNEGSKA (reference sequence). Trimming at V came to 4 bases and at J to 6 bases, leaving 4 bases not matched to a gene. The CDR3 sequence is CSANRGFSEAFF. The CDR3 DNA follows: TGCAGTGCTAACAGGGGGTTCTCTGAAGCTTTCTTT.

There are many counts of this clone. The V call is TRBV29-1, the J call TRBJ1-1; TRBD1 matches at 9 bases. CDR3 size: 14 residues. Germline CDR1 reads SQVTM; CDR2 reads ANQGSEA. Germline trimming cut 8 bases from V and 5 bases from J; bases unmatched to any gene: 12. DNA of the CDR3: TGCAGCTATACAGGGGGCGGATCGGGGACTGAAGCTTTCTTT. This codes for CSYTGGGSGTEAFF. The whole variable domain, filled in from reference TRBV29-1 and TRBJ1-1, reads SAVISQKPSRDICQRGTSLTIQCQVDSQVTMMFWYRQQPGQSLTLIATANQGSEATYESGFVIDKFPISRPNLTFSTLTVSNMSPEDSSIYLCSYTGGGSGTEAFFGQGTRLTVV.

This clone counts as medium-sized. The J gene is TRBJ1-2, the V gene TRBV20-1; perhaps TRBD1 as D (6 bases). V was cut by 6 bases and J by 3 bases, with 17 bases left in between. The germline V gene has CDR1 DFQATT and CDR2 SNEGSKA (reference sequence). The CDR3 runs 14 residues. CDR3 DNA sequence: TGCAGTGCCGGACTGATCCCAGGGGACTATGGCTACACCTTC. Amino acids: CSAGLIPGDYGYTF.

The chain uses TRBV11-1 and TRBJ2-7, with 12 bases aligning to TRBD2. Germline assignment: CDR1 SGHAT and CDR2 FQDESV (reference sequence). V shed 1 base and J 2 bases; nucleotides not matched to a gene: 0. The CDR3 length is 15 residues. The CDR3 sequence is CASSLGLAGAYEQYF. The CDR3 coding sequence is TGTGCCAGCAGCTTAGGACTAGCGGGAGCCTACGAGCAGTACTTC.

In its sample, this clone was seen many times. The chain employs TRBV28 and TRBJ2-2; 8 bases map to TRBD2. Germline loops: CDR1 MDHEN, CDR2 SYDVKM. The CDR3 spans 16 residues. Trimming removed 4 bases from V and 6 bases from J; junction bases left unmatched: 10. CDR3 bases: TGTGCCAGCAGTTCCCCCAGCGGGAGAGGGCCCGGGGAGCTGTTTTTT. Its protein is CASSSPSGRGPGELFF.

This clone has ten or more counts. The CDR3 spells CAWKDITDTQYF. The CDR3 nucleotides are TGTGCCTGGAAAGACATCACAGATACGCAGTATTTT. This chain links TRBV30 with TRBJ2-3; D call uncertain. The CDR3 runs to 12 residues. Germline assignment: CDR1 GTSNPN and CDR2 SVGIG (reference sequence). Trimming cost V 4 bases and J 2 bases, with 7 bases left between them.

The sample holds many counts of this clone. A read error may explain this, as a much larger clone is one base away. The gene calls are TRBV11-2 and TRBJ1-2; weak D call: TRBD1 (5 bases). CDR1 is SGHAT and CDR2 is FQNNGV in the germline V gene. The CDR3 totals 14 residues. CDR3 nucleotides: TGTGCCAGCAGTAATGGGCACTGGGGGTATGGCCACACCTTC. It translates to CASSNGHWGYGHTF.

Only a few counts were recorded for this clone. Germline is not matched at one junction end, which may reflect a read error. The sample carries other DNA sequences with the same CDR3. The rearrangement uses TRBV6-1 and TRBJ2-7; D may be TRBD1 or TRBD2 (5 bases each). The CDR3 has 13 residues. Germline V gene lookup returns CDR1 MNHNS and CDR2 SASEGT. DNA of the CDR3: TGCGCTAGCACCCCTTGGGGGAGTTACGAGCAGTACTTC. It is translated as CASTPWGSYEQYF.

This clone was seen a few times. The rearrangement joins TRBV27 to TRBJ1-5, with 10 bases matching TRBD1. Germline V gene data show CDR1 as MNHEY and CDR2 as SMNVEV (reference sequence). This CDR3 is built from 14 residues. The CDR3 DNA sequence: TGTGCTGCGACAGGGGGCTTTAGCTTTCAGCCCCAGCATTTT. Translation: CAATGGFSFQPQHF.

Comment on this clone: Additional DNA sequences in this sample encode the identical CDR3. The chain recombines TRBV7-8 with TRBJ1-1, with TRBD1 as a possible D gene (6 bases). The CDR3 runs 15 residues. The ends were cut back, 1 base at V and 1 base at J, with 10 bases in the middle. The germline CDR1 and CDR2 sequences are SGHVS and FQNEAQ. The CDR3 sequence is CASSLGQGQNTEAFF. The CDR3 DNA reads TGTGCCAGCAGCTTAGGCCAGGGACAGAACACTGAAGCTTTCTTT. The full variable domain, its missing parts supplied by reference TRBV7-8 and TRBJ1-1, is GAGVSQSPRYKVAKRGQDVALRCDPISGHVSLFWYQQALGQGPEFLTYFQNEAQLDKSGLPSDRFFAERPEGSVSTLKIQRTQQEDSAVYLCASSLGQGQNTEAFFGQGTRLTVV.

The chain combines TRBV9 with TRBJ2-7; TRBD2 might be the D (6 bases). CDR1 SGDLS and CDR2 YYNGEE come from the germline V gene. This CDR3 region has 13 residues. The germline V and J ends were trimmed by 3 bases and 6 bases, with 13 bases remaining between them. CDR3: CASSGGTAGEQYF. The CDR3 nucleotides read TGTGCCAGCAGCGGCGGGACCGCTGGCGAGCAGTACTTC.

In its sample, this clone is medium-sized (0.01 to 0.1%). J is TRBJ2-5 and V is TRBV4-1; D is tentatively TRBD1 or TRBD2 (5 bases each). Germline loops: CDR1 MGHRA, CDR2 YSYEKL. Deletions cut 4 bases from V and 2 bases from J, with 11 bases between. The CDR3 runs to 14 residues. CDR3 region: CASSLNGAQETQYF. The CDR3 bases are TGCGCCAGCAGCCTTAACGGGGCTCAAGAGACCCAGTACTTC.

In the case of this clone: One end of the junction does not line up with germline, which may come from a read error. The chain carries TRBV6-2 or TRBV6-3 and TRBJ2-3; D unresolved. The CDR3 spans 15 residues. Germline assignment: CDR1 MNHEY and CDR2 SVGEGT. CDR3: CASGYLVSSTDTQYF. The DNA of the CDR3 is TGTGCCAGCGGTTACCTGGTCAGTAGCACAGATACGCAGTATTTT.

The table lists this clone with many counts. This rearrangement joins TRBV20-1 to TRBJ2-4; perhaps TRBD2 as D (5 bases). This CDR3 comprises 11 residues. CDR1 is DFQATT, CDR2 SNEGSKA, per germline (reference sequence). DNA for the CDR3: TGCAGGGGAGAGAGGGTCGCCATTCAGTACTTC. This codes for CRGERVAIQYF.

This clone was seen a few times. A clone one base away is much larger, so this may be a read error. CDR3 DNA: TGTGCCATTAGCCCCGGGACCACTTTCCGGTTCTTC. Encoded protein: CAISPGTTFRFF. The J gene is TRBJ2-1, the V gene TRBV19, with D possibly being TRBD1 or TRBD2 (5 bases each). CDR3 length equals 12 residues. V gave up 10 bases and J gave up 15 bases, with 22 bases separating them. Germline V CDR1 and CDR2: LNHDA, SQIVND (reference sequence).

This clone came up many times. The rearrangement joins TRBV14 to TRBJ2-1; D is perhaps TRBD1 or TRBD2 (5 bases each). The CDR3 spans 14 residues. Germline lookup yields CDR1 SGHDN and CDR2 FVKESK. The V gene lost 5 bases and the J gene lost 7 bases, with 15 bases spanning the gap. The CDR3 sequence: CASSKVGRGNEQFF. CDR3 coding DNA: TGTGCCAGCAGCAAGGTGGGACGGGGAAATGAGCAGTTCTTC.

This chain links TRBV9 with TRBJ1-1; D remains ambiguous. V lost 1 base to trimming and J lost 1 base, with 8 bases between them. Germline V gene sequence: CDR1 SGDLS, CDR2 YYNGEE. This CDR3 contains 14 residues. The CDR3 DNA sequence: TGTGCCAGCAGCGTATCAAACCGGAACACTGAAGCTTTCTTT. This translates into CASSVSNRNTEAFF.